Sequencing of this TCR beta chain was carried out in a study of blood T cells in healthy people across ages. As for this clonotype: Its antigen is not identified.

Broader study findings: Long-lived donors had more naive CD4+ cells and higher diversity than aged donors.

Primed by a sample-barcoded 5' primer and a J-beta primer mix, a second PCR proceeded for 7 to 11 cycles. From the 5' RACE reads, TCRdb called clonotypes with MiXCR, one entry per CDR3 protein. In the table there are 1.5 million to 2 million distinct CDR3 sequences, roughly 32% of which are singletons. This clonotype originated in a woman aged 25 to 39 in good health. The sequencing input was blood.

The CDR3 DNA sequence: TGTGCCAGCAGCGTAGCTCCGAACCGGGGGGTGCAGGGCATGAACACTGAAGCTTTCTTT. Its translation is CASSVAPNRGVQGMNTEAFF. The rearrangement joins TRBV9 to TRBJ1-1, with D possibly TRBD1 on 5 matching bases. Germline V gene sequence: CDR1 SGDLS, CDR2 YYNGEE. The CDR3 is 20 residues long. V lost 0 bases to trimming and J lost 0 bases, with 24 bases between them.